This T cell receptor (beta chain) was identified during a study of blood T cell repertoires in COVID-19 (dated by TCRdb to 2018 to 2020). Background on the whole study: Samples from collaborators originated in the United States, Italy and Spain and spanned both the acute and convalescent phases of COVID-19. The prospective study material was composed of cDNA or gDNA derived from T cells, B-cell-depleted T cells, or PBMCs. Subjects who had been exposed to COVID-19, were actively infected with it, or had recovered from it provided the deeply sampled blood TCRbeta repertoires that made up the dataset. The repertoires were released in a freely available public database meant as a resource for research on the immune response to SARS-CoV-2. The samples were drawn from two sources: the first 160 participants of the ongoing ImmuneRACE study, and 950 to 1,500 subjects contributed by 6 global collaborators. The sample metadata nearly always contained a de-identified subject ID, COVID-19 status, age in years and sex. HLA class I and class II types, where available, came from metadata supplied by the sample provider rather than from assay-based typing.

The immunoSEQ Assay, a bias-controlled multiplex PCR, was used to amplify TCRbeta CDR3 regions from genomic DNA. On the authors' methods: The number of nucleated cells in each sample was estimated from the amplification of reference gene primers within the assay. Sequence reads were collapsed and filtered to measure the absolute abundance of every unique TCRbeta CDR3 rearrangement. Productive Simpson clonality was computed per sample as the square root of Simpson's diversity index over productive rearrangements. TCRdb carries this immuneACCESS record with in-frame sequences only. Its versions omit some clonotypes, under half of them owing to an unresolved V gene in the studies checked, with the rest unexplained. The DNA gave D and trimming, while V, J and clone size come from that table. The sample records 100,000 or so clones, 70% to 90% of which are singletons. 2% to 3% of the sample goes to the ten largest clones.

Participants in the prospective study were enrolled through a virtual design, were aged roughly 18 to 90 years, and lived in roughly 24 United States geographic areas. In the prospective study, participants were assigned to cohorts based on the clinical history participants reported in a screening survey and a study questionnaire. Recovered participants in ImmuneRACE Cohort 3 were defined as having two consecutive negative NP/OP PCR tests, clearance from a healthcare professional, or resolution of symptoms. Mobile phlebotomists in the prospective study collected whole blood, serum and a nasopharyngeal or oropharyngeal swab from every participant. Participants in the prospective study had the option to provide additional blood draws and questionnaires over a 2-month period. Prospective study blood samples were shipped either frozen or at room temperature before DNA extraction. To note about this clone: The antigen this receptor binds is unknown. Base-call qualities are not available, and no considerably larger clone is one nucleotide away.

The research as a whole found: The quantity of clinical and demographic metadata differed by source and by participant and was supplied without curation.

The sequenced sample consisted of PBMCs or T cells enriched from blood (not recorded which). The receptor comes from a woman in her forties or fifties who had recovered from COVID-19.

The bases are TGTGCCAGCAGCTTAAAGCCCTCCCCTAATTCACCCCTCCACTTT. Its protein product is CASSLKPSPNSPLHF. The chain links TRBV7-3 with TRBJ1-6; the D segment cannot be called with confidence. V and J are truncated by 1 base and 6 bases respectively, leaving an intervening sequence of 10 bases. The CDR3 has 15 amino acids, counting the end cysteine and phenylalanine. Only CDR3 DNA is held: 45 bases, read in frame from base 1. The germline V gene sets CDR1 to SGHTA and CDR2 to FQGTGA.